Listed below are T cell receptor beta chains from one sample, sequenced in a study of T cell changes during pregnancy in multiple sclerosis. The assay was immunoSEQ multiplex PCR, and TCRdb's table has in-frame clones only and misses some. The sample includes about 44,000 clones, about 95% of them seen just once. The starting material was peripheral blood, obtained in the second trimester of pregnancy. The receptors shown here come from a female donor with multiple sclerosis, enrolled in a pregnancy study. Both conserved end residues are part of each CDR3. The order of the fields is D gene, J gene, clone size, V gene, CDR3 DNA, CDR3 protein. The D gene is left open where the match is weak. Part of the rows lack a size; the others show once, few, many or a class for expanded clones.

>TRBD1|TRBJ2-4|-|TRBV5-1
TGCGCCAGCAGCTTGGTTGGGACAGCGAACAAAAACATTCAGTACTTC
CASSLVGTANKNIQYF
>-|TRBJ2-2|-|TRBV10-1
TGCGCCAGCAGTGAGCAGAGCGGCGGGGAGCTGTTTTTT
CASSEQSGGELFF
>TRBD1|TRBJ2-7|once|TRBV5-1
TGCGCCAGCACCCCGGTCAGGGGGTCCTACGAGCAGTACTTC
CASTPVRGSYEQYF
>-|TRBJ2-1|-|TRBV4-2
TGTGCCAGCAGCCAAGGGGGGGGGCAAAATGAGCAGTTCTTC
CASSQGGGQNEQFF
>-|TRBJ1-2|-|TRBV18
TGTGCCAGCTCACTTGACAACCTTATTAACTATGGCTACACCTTC
CASSLDNLINYGYTF
>TRBD1|TRBJ2-7|-|TRBV11-2
TGTGCCAGCAGCTTAGAGGCAGGGGGCACCTACGAGCAGTACTTC
CASSLEAGGTYEQYF
>-|TRBJ2-7|-|TRBV6-1
TGTGCCAGCAGTGACAGTCCTTTATCCTACGAGCAGTACTTC
CASSDSPLSYEQYF
>TRBD2|TRBJ2-5|-|TRBV7-3
TGTGCCAGCGGCGCTAGCGGGAGGTGGCAAGAGACCCAGTACTTC
CASGASGRWQETQYF
>TRBD1|TRBJ2-5|-|TRBV28
TGTGCCAGCAGTCCGACAGGGGGCGGGTTAGAGACCCAGTACTTC
CASSPTGGGLETQYF
>-|TRBJ1-3|-|TRBV7-9
TGTGCCAGCAGCCCCAAAGGGAGTGGAAACACCATATATTTT
CASSPKGSGNTIYF
>-|TRBJ1-5|-|TRBV6-1
TGTGCCAGCCACCCTGTACAGGTTAATCAGCCCCAGCATTTT
CASHPVQVNQPQHF
>-|TRBJ1-6|-|TRBV14
TGTGCCAGCACCATTGGAGGTATCCTGGATAATTCACCCCTCCACTTT
CASTIGGILDNSPLHF
>TRBD1|TRBJ2-7|-|TRBV28
TGTGCCAGCAGTCAGGGGACAGTGAGAGGCTACGAGCAGTACTTC
CASSQGTVRGYEQYF
>TRBD1|TRBJ2-5|once|TRBV7-2
TGTGCCAGCAGCGACCGGATGCTGACAGGGGGCCAAGAGACCCAGTACTTC
CASSDRMLTGGQETQYF
>TRBD1|TRBJ2-7|-|TRBV5-1
TGCGCCAGCAGCTTTTCACCGGGACAGGGGCTGTACGAGCAGTACTTC
CASSFSPGQGLYEQYF
>TRBD2|TRBJ2-7|-|TRBV7-2
TGTGCCAGCACCATAGCGGGAGGCTACTACGAGCAGTACTTC
CASTIAGGYYEQYF
>-|TRBJ1-1|-|TRBV10-3
TGTGCCATCAGTGGTAGACCGGAGGGCACTGAAGCTTTCTTT
CAISGRPEGTEAFF
>TRBD2|TRBJ2-7|-|TRBV15
TGTGCCACCAGGTCGGGAGGGGACCCCTACGAGCAGTACTTC
CATRSGGDPYEQYF
>-|TRBJ2-3|-|TRBV6-4
TGTGCCAGCAGTGACTTGGGCAGTCCCACAGATACGCAGTATTTT
CASSDLGSPTDTQYF
>TRBD1|TRBJ1-4|-|TRBV7-9
TGTGCCAGCAGCACAGGACAGGGCCGGACTAATGAAAAACTGTTTTTT
CASSTGQGRTNEKLFF
>-|TRBJ2-3|-|TRBV27
TGTGCCAGCAGTTTATTAGCGAGACTTACAGATACGCAGTATTTT
CASSLLARLTDTQYF
>TRBD1|TRBJ2-7|-|TRBV28
TGTGCCAGCGGTGACAGGGCGTCTATTTACGAGCAGTACTTC
CASGDRASIYEQYF
>TRBD2|TRBJ2-1|-|TRBV29-1
TGCAGCGTTGGACTAGCGGGAGTGAATGAGCAGTTCTTC
CSVGLAGVNEQFF
>TRBD1|TRBJ1-2|-|TRBV29-1
TGCAGCGTCCGGGACAGGGTGAACTATGGCTACACCTTC
CSVRDRVNYGYTF
>TRBD1|TRBJ1-3|-|TRBV10-3
TGTGCCATCAGTGAGTCAGGAAGGACAGGGCCTGGAAACACCATATATTTT
CAISESGRTGPGNTIYF
>-|TRBJ2-7|-|TRBV5-1
TGCGCCAGCAGCCTCCAGGGACAAGGGAGCGAGCAGTACTTC
CASSLQGQGSEQYF
>TRBD2|TRBJ2-1|-|TRBV11-2
TGTGCCAGCAGCTCGCACGGACTAGCGGGGATCTACAATGAGCAGTTCTTC
CASSSHGLAGIYNEQFF
>-|TRBJ2-5|-|TRBV28
TGTGCCAGCAGCCCTCGTGGGGGCGGGCTAGAGACCCAGTACTTC
CASSPRGGGLETQYF
>-|TRBJ2-1|few|TRBV7-6
TGTGCCAGCAGCTTATTTGGACACCAGGGAGGCAATGAGCAGTTCTTC
CASSLFGHQGGNEQFF
>TRBD2|TRBJ2-3|-|TRBV27
TGTGCCAGCAGTTTAACCCCCCCCGGGAGGGGGACAGATACGCAGTATTTT
CASSLTPPGRGTDTQYF
>TRBD1|TRBJ2-7|-|TRBV7-6
TGTGCCAGCAGCCGGGACAGGGGGCTCTACGAGCAGTACTTC
CASSRDRGLYEQYF
>-|TRBJ2-3|once|TRBV11-2
TGTGCCAGCAGCCGCAACGGGGGTGGCACAGATACGCAGTATTTT
CASSRNGGGTDTQYF